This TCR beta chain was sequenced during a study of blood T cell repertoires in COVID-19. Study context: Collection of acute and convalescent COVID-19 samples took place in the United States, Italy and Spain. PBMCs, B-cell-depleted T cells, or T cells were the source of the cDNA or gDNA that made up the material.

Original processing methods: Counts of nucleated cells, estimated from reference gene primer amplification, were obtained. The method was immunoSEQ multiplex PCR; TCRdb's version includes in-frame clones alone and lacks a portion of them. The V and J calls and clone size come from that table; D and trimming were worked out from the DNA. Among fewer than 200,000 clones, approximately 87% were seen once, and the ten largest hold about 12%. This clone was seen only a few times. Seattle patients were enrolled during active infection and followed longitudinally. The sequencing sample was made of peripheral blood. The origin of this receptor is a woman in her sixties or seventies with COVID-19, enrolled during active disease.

The CDR3 DNA reads as TGTGCCTGGAACCCGGCGGGCTCGTTTAAGGGTAATGAAAAACTGTTTTTT. As protein: CAWNPAGSFKGNEKLFF. The chain couples TRBV30 to TRBJ1-4; no firm D call. The CDR3 has 17 residues. Trimming removed 4 bases from V and 4 bases from J, with 22 bases in between. Germline CDR1 and CDR2: GTSNPN and SVGIG (reference sequence).